This note documents a single TCR beta chain sequence. Original processing methods: Counts of nucleated cells, estimated from reference gene primer amplification, were obtained. Using immunoSEQ multiplex PCR, the repertoire was profiled, and TCRdb retains in-frame clones only, with some absent. V, J and clone size are those of that table, while D and trimming were read from the DNA. Of 95,000 to 100,000 clones in the sample, about 90% were seen once. The data belong to a study of blood T cell repertoires in COVID-19. Study-level background: Some COVID-19 samples were acute and others convalescent; all came from the United States, Italy and Spain. Nucleic acid was either cDNA or gDNA, and it came from T cells, B-cell-depleted T cells, or PBMCs.

The CDR3 covers 15 residues. After removal of 4 bases from V and 3 bases from J, the junction contained 4 bases not matched to a gene. Germline CDR1 is MNHEY and CDR2 is SVGAGI. Sample: peripheral blood. The J gene is TRBJ1-5, the V gene TRBV6-5, with 9 bases fitting TRBD1. The sequence was collected from a woman in her twenties or thirties with acute or convalescent COVID-19. DNA for the CDR3: TGTGCCAGCAGTTTACAGGGGGCCCCCAATCAGCCCCAGCATTTT. This encodes CASSLQGAPNQPQHF.